This TCR beta chain was observed in a study of T cells after somatic rescue of genetic block. Produced via immunoSEQ multiplex PCR; TCRdb's table is partial and in-frame only. The sample records 55,000 to 75,000 clones, roughly 90% being singletons. CDR3 length equals 15 residues. V lost 4 bases to trimming and J lost 1 base; unmatched junction nucleotides: 4. Germline CDR1 and CDR2: SGHVS and FNYEAQ. This chain links TRBV7-6 with TRBJ2-7, with 10 bases lining up with TRBD2. This TCR was recovered from a man in his forties. Sequencing was carried out using peripheral blood mononuclear cells (PBMCs). The CDR3 region is CASSSGLALSYEQYF. The CDR3 nucleotides are TGTGCCAGCAGCTCGGGACTAGCGCTGTCCTACGAGCAGTACTTC.